Given below is one T cell receptor (beta chain) in context. Measured with immunoSEQ multiplex PCR; TCRdb has only the in-frame clones, and not every one. The table includes tens of thousands of clones, more than 75% detected once. This entry is derived from a study of blood T cell repertoires in COVID-19. Turning to the study itself: COVID-19 samples, acute and convalescent, were from the United States, Italy and Spain.

V trimming: 5 bases; J trimming: 6 bases; junction bases outside the gene matches: 17. CDR1 and CDR2 (germline): SGHTA, FQGNSA. CDR3 length: 18 residues. J is TRBJ1-5 and V is TRBV7-2, with 9 positions matching TRBD1. Sample: peripheral blood. The receptor was derived from a man aged 50-59 years with active or convalescent COVID-19. The CDR3 reads CASSNPRGQGVGVQPQHF. DNA of the CDR3: TGTGCCAGCAGCAACCCCCGGGGACAGGGAGTTGGTGTTCAGCCCCAGCATTTT.